The T cell receptor (beta chain) under discussion was sequenced for a study of regulatory T cells in long-lasting Graves disease. This clonotype was recorded many times. Noted time point: persistent/refractory GD, antithyroid drugs over 5 years with positive TRAb. From PBMCs, RNA was extracted and then used to make the TCR library. Building of the TCR beta libraries involved iRepertoire HTBI primers and Arm-PCR of CDR3 regions. Via MiXCR, TCRdb re-called the multiplex PCR reads, giving one row per CDR3 protein. The sample records approximately 500,000 distinct CDR3 sequences, around a fifth being singletons. Sample: peripheral blood mononuclear cells (PBMCs), taken when the disease was refractory, from a patient treated with antithyroid drugs. The origin of this receptor is a female donor with Graves disease.

The CDR3 sequence is CASRRSNQETQYF. For the CDR3, the DNA is TGTGCCAGCAGGCGGAGTAACCAAGAGACCCAGTACTTC. The chain uses TRBV2 and TRBJ2-5; D ambiguous. CDR3 size: 13 residues. V was pared by 6 bases and J by 0 bases, with 8 bases between. The germline gives CDR1 SNHLY, CDR2 FYNNEI.